The 2 T cell receptor beta chains below all came from one sample that was sequenced in a study of T cell responses to AZD1222 COVID-19 vaccine. TCRdb's copy holds only in-frame clones and misses some; the assay was immunoSEQ multiplex PCR. The sample lists about 150,000 clones; approximately 90% were seen once. The sample was peripheral blood, taken on day 0 of AZD1222 vaccination. The receptor set was obtained from an adult in good health.

This chain links TRBV24-1 with TRBJ2-5, with TRBD2 matching over 7 bases. The CDR3 has 14 amino acids. Trimming removed 3 bases from V and 5 bases from J; junction bases left unmatched: 5. From germline, CDR1 is KGHDR and CDR2 SFDVKD. The CDR3 region has the DNA TGTGCCACCAGTGATCCTAAGGGAGGGGAGACCCAGTACTTC. Its translation: CATSDPKGGETQYF.

The CDR3 reads CASSLVVGLTGSYNEQFF. DNA for the CDR3: TGTGCCAGCAGCTTGGTTGTAGGGTTGACCGGCTCCTACAATGAGCAGTTCTTC. V and J are TRBV7-2 and TRBJ2-1; D not resolved. The germline gives CDR1 SGHTA, CDR2 FQGNSA. CDR3 length: 18 residues. The ends were cut back, 3 bases at V and 0 bases at J, with 18 bases in the middle.